The 9 T cell receptor beta chains reported below all come from one sample, sequenced in a study of shared clonotypes between healthy human individuals. Method: immunoSEQ multiplex PCR; TCRdb's copy keeps in-frame clones and lacks some. The sample lists some 500,000 clones, 90% to 96% occurring once. Sequences were obtained from naive CD4+ T cells sorted from blood. Stated subset: CD45RA+ positively selected. The receptors come from a young woman in good health.

On this clone: The sample contains more than one DNA sequence encoding this CDR3. The chain uses TRBV30 and TRBJ1-3, with no clear D. With 0 bases removed from V and 3 bases from J, the gap between germline ends came to 3 bases. CDR1 and CDR2 from the germline V gene are GTSNPN and SVGIG (reference sequence). This CDR3 region has 12 residues. CDR3 amino acids: CAWSVLGNTIYF. CDR3 coding DNA: TGTGCCTGGAGTGTACTTGGAAACACCATATATTTT. Drawing the rest from reference TRBV30 and TRBJ1-3, the complete variable domain is SQTIHQWPATLVQPVGSPLSLECTVEGTSNPNLYWYRQAAGRGLQLLFYSVGIGQISSEVPQNLSASRPQDRQFILSSKKLLLSDSGFYLCAWSVLGNTIYFGEGSWLTVV.

This clone has only one observation. The chain uses TRBV7-9 and TRBJ2-7; a weak D match, TRBD1 (6 bases). CDR1 is SEHNR, CDR2 FQNEAQ, per germline (reference sequence). The CDR3 has 15 residues. The V and J ends lost 3 bases and 3 bases respectively, with 15 bases between them. The DNA for the CDR3 is TGTGCCAGCAGCTTGTCTGGGGGCGGAATCTACGAGCAGTACTTC. Encoded protein: CASSLSGGGIYEQYF. Together with reference TRBV7-9 and TRBJ2-7, the CDR3 gives the full variable domain: DTGVSQNPRHKITKRGQNVTFRCDPISEHNRLYWYRQTLGQGPEFLTYFQNEAQLEKSRLLSDRFSAERPKGSFSTLEIQRTEQGDSAMYLCASSLSGGGIYEQYFGPGTRLTVT.

This chain links TRBV7-3 with TRBJ2-6; TRBD1 matches at 10 bases. V was clipped by 3 bases and J by 0 bases; unmatched bases: 2. Germline loops: CDR1 SGHTA, CDR2 FQGTGA. This CDR3 spans 17 amino acids. CDR3 amino acids: CASSLTGGLSGANVLTF. Here the CDR3 DNA reads TGTGCCAGCAGCTTGACAGGGGGCCTCTCTGGGGCCAACGTCCTGACTTTC.

V and J are TRBV7-9 and TRBJ2-1, with D perhaps TRBD2 (6 bases). V was trimmed by 6 bases and J by 4 bases, leaving 10 bases between them. This CDR3 has 13 residues. Per the germline V gene, CDR1 is SEHNR and CDR2 is FQNEAQ (reference sequence). DNA for the CDR3: TGTGCCAGCAGTCTAGCGATGTACAATGAGCAGTTCTTC. It is translated as CASSLAMYNEQFF.

The chain employs TRBV19 and TRBJ2-7; 11 positions match TRBD2. CDR3 length equals 17 residues. Trimming cost V 1 base and J 3 bases; bases outside gene matches: 8. Germline lookup yields CDR1 LNHDA and CDR2 SQIVND (reference sequence). As DNA, the CDR3 is TGTGCCAGTAGTATAGGGTTCACTAGCGGGAGCCTCTACGAGCAGTACTTC. This encodes CASSIGFTSGSLYEQYF.

The V call is TRBV9, the J call TRBJ2-3; a weak D match, TRBD2 (5 bases). The V end was cut by 4 bases, the J end by 3 bases, with 12 bases between. The CDR3 spans 14 residues. CDR1 is SGDLS, CDR2 YYNGEE, per germline. The CDR3 DNA reads as TGTGCCAGCAGCCTTCGGCCGGGGACAGATACGCAGTATTTT. As protein: CASSLRPGTDTQYF.

The V call is TRBV5-1, the J call TRBJ2-7; D perhaps matches TRBD1 (5 bases). CDR1 and CDR2 (germline): SGHRS, YFSETQ. The CDR3 runs to 12 residues. The ends were cut back, 1 base at V and 5 bases at J, with 7 bases in the middle. The chain's CDR3 is CASSLLGDEQYF. The CDR3, as DNA: TGCGCCAGCAGCTTGCTAGGGGACGAGCAGTACTTC. Drawing the rest from reference TRBV5-1 and TRBJ2-7, the complete variable domain is KAGVTQTPRYLIKTRGQQVTLSCSPISGHRSVSWYQQTPGQGLQFLFEYFSETQRNKGNFPGRFSGRQFSNSRSEMNVSTLELGDSALYLCASSLLGDEQYFGPGTRLTVT.

V usage is TRBV28 and J usage is TRBJ1-5; tentatively, D is TRBD1 (6 bases). This CDR3 has 17 residues. CDR1 MDHEN and CDR2 SYDVKM come from the germline V gene. V dropped 6 bases and J dropped 0 bases, with 18 bases sitting between them. The CDR3 sequence: CASRPQGLQYSNQPQHF. The CDR3 coding sequence is TGTGCCAGCAGACCACAGGGCCTGCAATATAGCAATCAGCCCCAGCATTTT.

DNA of the CDR3: TGTGCCAGCAGCTCTCTAAGTCAGGGGGCGAGTAAAAAGACCCAGTACTTC. Protein sequence: CASSSLSQGASKKTQYF. This sequence joins TRBV7-6 and TRBJ2-5; 8 bases fit TRBD1. Germline CDR1 is SGHVS and CDR2 is FNYEAQ. This CDR3 is built from 17 residues. Unmatched junction bases numbered 16, after V lost 4 bases and J lost 6 bases.